This T cell receptor (beta chain) originates from a study of T cells in Graves' hyperthyroidism and ophthalmopathy. Looking at the study overall: Peripheral blood sampling occurred at initial diagnosis, before any treatment. Study conclusions and caveats: In simple terms, a model built on 13 V-J features told ophthalmopathy apart from stable hyperthyroidism. Among thyroid clonotypes expanded above 0.001, most also appeared in blood.

Germline CDR1 reads SGHNT; CDR2 reads YENEEA. Trimming removed 5 bases from V and 0 bases from J, with 14 bases in between. The CDR3 extends over 16 amino acids. Using RNA transcripts as the source, TCR beta CDR3 regions were amplified. HTBI primers were employed in a first-round RT-PCR of the TCR CDR3. TCRdb independently ran MiXCR on the multiplex PCR reads; one entry per CDR3 protein. The table records some 200,000 distinct CDR3 sequences, approximately 17% of them present only once. The sample holds many counts of this clonotype. The antigen is unknown. V and J are TRBV11-3 and TRBJ2-1; the D gene could be TRBD1 or TRBD2 (5 bases each). This receptor was taken from a man aged 50-60 years with Graves' hyperthyroidism. The sample taken for sequencing was blood. The CDR3 loop reads CASSLRDRASYNEQFF. The CDR3 DNA sequence: TGTGCCAGCAGCCTCCGGGACCGAGCCTCCTACAATGAGCAGTTCTTC.